The next 8 T cell receptor beta chains were all read from a single sample in a study of PD-1 blockade in classical Hodgkin lymphoma (dated by TCRdb to 2018 to 2020). In the paper's terms, the time point label means: cycle 1 day 1 (C1D1), immediately before nivolumab initiation. Relapse after autologous stem cell transplantation had occurred in all trial patients, and cohorts A, B and C were distinguished by prior brentuximab vedotin exposure. Using a Miltenyi CD4+ T cell isolation kit, CD4+ T cells were purified from thawed PBMCs through magnetic negative selection. To prepare the library, the immunoSEQ multiplex PCR assay was applied. This is the immuneACCESS table as TCRdb keeps it, with only in-frame sequences that have V and J called. A part of the clones is gone; compared with another copy, unresolved V genes explain less than half, and the rest is unexplained. Within this sample are around 34,000 clones, with roughly 90% of them counted one time only. Clones ranked in the top ten supply roughly 0.2% of the sample.

Sample: CD4+ T cells from blood, taken at baseline. The origin of the receptors is a human donor with classical Hodgkin lymphoma.

The chain has TRBV23-1 and TRBJ2-6; D gene ambiguous. TRBV23-1 has ORF status, its function being uncertain. The CDR3 contains 21 residues. Trimming stripped 1 base from V and 0 bases from J, with 22 bases between. The CDR3, as DNA: TGCGCCAGCAGTCAATTTTGCCGTTGGGCATGGTTGAGCTCTGGGGCCAACGTCCTGACTTTC. Residues: CASSQFCRWAWLSSGANVLTF.

The CDR3 region is CASSTQRISGEQYF. CDR3 nucleotides: TGTGCCAGTAGTACCCAGCGGATTTCGGGCGAGCAGTACTTC. The chain combines TRBV19 with TRBJ2-7; possibly TRBD2 for D (5 bases). The CDR3 covers 14 residues. V lost 4 bases and J 6 bases, leaving 16 bases between the germline ends. Germline V gene sequence: CDR1 LNHDA, CDR2 SQIVND (reference sequence).

This sequence joins TRBV28 and TRBJ1-2; 7 bases align to TRBD1. The CDR3 runs to 17 residues. CDR1 and CDR2 (germline): MDHEN, SYDVKM. V lost 3 bases to trimming and J lost 0 bases; unmatched junction nucleotides: 10. The CDR3 DNA reads as TGTGCCAGCAGTTTTAGCGGGACAGTAGTCCCTAACTATGGCTACACCTTC. As protein: CASSFSGTVVPNYGYTF.

The chain employs TRBV10-2 and TRBJ1-5, with D unresolved. From germline, CDR1 is WSHSY and CDR2 SAAADI. The CDR3 covers 15 residues. V lost 6 bases to trimming and J lost 0 bases, with 12 bases between them. In DNA form, the CDR3 reads TGCGCCAGCAGCCAGAATATCCTTAGCAATCAGCCCCAGCATTTT. Translation gives CASSQNILSNQPQHF.

This clone occurred once. The chain has TRBV2 and TRBJ2-5; 13 nucleotides line up with TRBD2. The germline V gene has CDR1 SNHLY and CDR2 FYNNEI. J was trimmed by 4 bases and V by 3 bases; bases with no gene match: 2. The CDR3 sequence is 15 residues long. The CDR3 DNA follows: TGTGCCAGCAGTGAGTGGACTAGCGGGAGAGAGACCCAGTACTTC. It specifies CASSEWTSGRETQYF.

The chain links TRBV5-6 to TRBJ1-4; a weak D match, TRBD1 (5 bases). The ends were cut back, 2 bases at V and 6 bases at J, with 14 bases in the middle. CDR1 is SGHDT, CDR2 YYEEEE, per germline. The CDR3 is 15 amino acids. The CDR3 reads CASSFPQGSYEKLFF. CDR3 DNA: TGTGCCAGCAGCTTCCCCCAGGGATCCTATGAAAAACTGTTTTTT.

The chain employs TRBV27 and TRBJ2-5, with D unclear. This CDR3 contains 13 residues. Germline V gene sequence: CDR1 MNHEY, CDR2 SMNVEV (reference sequence). The ends were cut back, 5 bases at V and 7 bases at J, with 14 bases in the middle. CDR3 sequence (DNA): TGTGCCAGCAGTCCAACCCCTTCAGCGACCCAGTACTTC. Translating it yields CASSPTPSATQYF.

V is TRBV18 and J is TRBJ2-7; D is ambiguous. V was clipped by 3 bases and J by 7 bases, with 19 bases between them. The CDR3 has 15 amino acids. Germline V gives CDR1 KGHSH, CDR2 LQKENI. The CDR3 sequence: CASSPLLDPMGEQYF. The CDR3 DNA sequence: TGTGCCAGCTCACCTCTCTTAGACCCGATGGGGGAGCAGTACTTC.